Reported below is one T cell receptor beta chain. The study ran its PCR with 60 Vbeta and 13 Jbeta primers. Repertoires were generated with immunoSEQ multiplex PCR, while TCRdb's copy carries only in-frame clones and drops some. This table has about 180,000 clones, about four fifths appearing once. This CDR3 contains 15 residues. From germline, CDR1 is SGHTA and CDR2 FQGNSA. Trimming pared 1 base from V and 8 bases from J, leaving 15 bases between. This entry belongs to a study of cytomegalovirus exposure and HLA in healthy donors. The chain carries TRBV7-2 and TRBJ2-1; a weak D match, TRBD1 (5 bases). The source of this sequence is a woman aged 45 to 65 in good health and CMV-seronegative. The sample consisted of PBMCs. The CDR3 loop is CASSLVQEPLDEQFF. The CDR3 region has the DNA TGTGCCAGCAGCTTAGTACAGGAGCCCCTGGATGAGCAGTTCTTC.